This T cell receptor beta chain was sequenced during a study of OX40 agonist ivuxolimab in advanced cancers. Some clones are missing from TCRdb's copy, which holds only in-frame ones; the method was immunoSEQ multiplex PCR. The sample has about 28,000 clones, 70% to 90% seen once. This clone showed up just once. Its antigen is as yet unknown. After removal of 3 bases from V and 2 bases from J, the junction contained 7 bases not matched to a gene. The germline V gene has CDR1 LGHNA and CDR2 YNFKEQ. This CDR3 is 16 amino acids long. Points from the study as a whole: The antigens recognized by the expanded peripheral T cells, that is their antigen specificity, were not determined.

Anyone with autoimmune disease history or systemic immunosuppression was excluded. The sequenced sample was CD4+ or CD8+ T cells sorted from blood, obtained in a trial of the OX40 agonist ivuxolimab. The TCR originated in an adult with an advanced solid tumor such as melanoma, head and neck, liver or kidney cancer. The chain combines TRBV4-2 with TRBJ1-3; 7 bases fit TRBD1. The CDR3 DNA sequence: TGTGCCAGCAGCCAGCCCGGACAGGTACCTGGAAACACCATATATTTT. Translation gives CASSQPGQVPGNTIYF.